Each of the 11 T cell receptor beta chains below was sequenced from the same sample in a study of read filtering for tumor transcriptome and immune sequencing. This library used approximately 370 ng RNA and molecular barcoded adaptors spanning alpha/delta and beta/gamma chains. TCRdb redid the calling of the reads with MiXCR, one entry per CDR3 protein. The sample holds 45,000 to 55,000 distinct CDR3 sequences, more than 10% seen once. What was sequenced was a population of CD138-negative cells sorted from bone marrow. These receptor sequences come from a donor at least 40 years old with multiple myeloma.

Ten or more counts support this clonotype. V gene TRBV5-1 combines with J gene TRBJ2-7; tentative D call: TRBD1 (6 bases). The CDR3 runs 15 residues. V was shortened by 0 bases and J by 1 base, with 11 bases between the two germline ends. Germline values: CDR1 SGHRS, CDR2 YFSETQ. The CDR3 here is CASSLEWDMSYEQYF. DNA of the CDR3: TGCGCCAGCAGCTTGGAATGGGACATGTCCTACGAGCAGTACTTC.

This clonotype has a count of ten or more. This rearrangement joins TRBV9 to TRBJ2-2; 10 positions match TRBD1. J lost 2 bases, V lost 0 bases, and 7 bases had no gene match. This CDR3 has 18 amino acids. From germline, CDR1 is SGDLS and CDR2 YYNGEE. This CDR3 is CASSVGVGDRGNTGELFF. As DNA, the CDR3 is TGTGCCAGCAGCGTAGGCGTCGGGGACAGGGGAAACACCGGGGAGCTGTTTTTT.

Many counts were recorded for this clonotype. The chain links TRBV28 to TRBJ2-7; 8 nucleotides match TRBD1. This CDR3 has 15 amino acids. V was clipped by 4 bases and J by 0 bases; unmatched bases: 5. Germline CDR1 and CDR2: MDHEN and SYDVKM. CDR3 residues: CASSSDRDYSYEQYF. CDR3 in DNA: TGTGCCAGCAGTTCGGACAGGGATTACTCCTACGAGCAGTACTTC.

Turning to this clonotype: Given a much more abundant clone one base away, this may be a read error. V is TRBV29-1 and J is TRBJ2-7; D may correspond to TRBD1 or TRBD2 (6 bases each). CDR3 length: 14 residues. Germline CDR1 is SQVTM and CDR2 is ANQGSEA. The CDR3: CNVVRGTGTMEQYF. The CDR3 region has the DNA TGCAACGTGGTAAGGGGGACTGGAACAATGGAGCAGTACTTC.

This clonotype was counted many times. The chain joins TRBV11-2 to TRBJ2-5, with a tentative D call TRBD2 (6 bases). The length of the CDR3 is 13 residues. The ends were cut back, 4 bases at V and 4 bases at J, with 10 bases in the middle. Germline CDR1 and CDR2: SGHAT and FQNNGV. This CDR3 is CASSSGLGETQYF. CDR3 nucleotide sequence: TGTGCCAGCAGCTCGGGACTTGGAGAGACCCAGTACTTC.

This clonotype came up many times. The chain uses TRBV24-1 and TRBJ2-5, with 7 nucleotides matching TRBD1. Per the germline V gene, CDR1 is KGHDR and CDR2 is SFDVKD. The trim removed 3 bases at V and 3 bases at J, leaving 3 bases unmatched. This CDR3 spans 14 amino acids. CDR3 protein: CATSDPGGKETQYF. DNA of the CDR3: TGTGCCACCAGTGATCCAGGGGGTAAAGAGACCCAGTACTTC.

Concerning this clonotype: Mismatch with germline at one junction end may stem from a read error. The chain has TRBV20-1 and TRBJ1-2, with D possibly matching TRBD1 (6 bases). The V gene's germline CDR1 is DFQATT and CDR2 SNEGSKA (reference sequence). The CDR3 extends over 15 amino acids. This CDR3 reads CSARDRLTTNYCYTF. Here the CDR3 DNA reads TGCAGTGCTAGGGACAGACTAACCACTAACTATTGCTACACCTTC.

This clonotype has at least ten counts. The CDR3 bases are TGTGCCAGCAGCTTAGGGGCCGGGACGAACAATGAGCAGTTCTTC. This encodes CASSLGAGTNNEQFF. J is TRBJ2-1 and V is TRBV11-3; D is perhaps TRBD1 or TRBD2 (5 bases each). CDR1 is SGHNT and CDR2 is YENEEA in the germline V gene. V was pared by 1 base and J by 5 bases, with 12 bases between. The CDR3 covers 15 residues. The complete variable domain, with remaining parts taken from reference TRBV11-3 and TRBJ2-1, reads EAGVVQSPRYKIIEKKQPVAFWCNPISGHNTLYWYLQNLGQGPELLIRYENEEAVDDSQLPKDRFSAERLKGVDSTLKIQPAELGDSAVYLCASSLGAGTNNEQFFGPGTRLTVL.

To note about this clonotype: A much larger clone lies one base from this, so it may be a read error. Here the CDR3 reads CASSPGTRGNQPLHF. The CDR3 DNA reads TGTGCCAGCAGCCCGGGGACACGCGGCAATCAGCCCCTGCATTTT. This chain joins TRBV4-2 and TRBJ1-5, with TRBD1 as a possible D gene (6 bases). The germline CDR1 and CDR2 sequences are LGHNA and YNFKEQ. The CDR3 spans 15 residues.

As for this clonotype: An end of the junction does not agree with germline; a read error may underlie this. The chain is built from TRBV19 and TRBJ2-5; TRBD2 is a possible D gene (6 bases). Germline lookup yields CDR1 LNHDA and CDR2 SQIVND (reference sequence). The CDR3 has 15 residues. CDR3 amino acids: CASRAKGTCQEAQYF. CDR3 DNA sequence: TGTGCCTCCAGGGCGAAGGGGACTTGTCAAGAGGCCCAGTACTTC.

This clonotype was detected ten times or more. The CDR3 sequence: CASSDSGSSNQPQHF. In DNA form, the CDR3 reads TGTGCCAGCAGTGACTCCGGGAGTAGCAATCAGCCCCAGCATTTT. This sequence joins TRBV2 and TRBJ1-5; D uncertain. The V gene's germline CDR1 is SNHLY and CDR2 FYNNEI. The V end lost 3 bases, the J end lost 0 bases, and 9 bases lay between the germline ends. The CDR3 extends over 15 amino acids.